The clone carrying this T cell receptor beta chain was picked up one time. These data come from a study of CD8 T cells in Susac syndrome. Germline CDR1 SGHAT, CDR2 FQNNGV. The V gene end was trimmed by 4 bases and the J gene end by 0 bases; junction bases not matched to a gene: 12. This CDR3 is built from 19 residues. RNA totalling roughly 0.5 to 1 ug underwent reverse transcription with random hexamers. One entry per CDR3 protein results from TCRdb running MiXCR on the immunoSEQ multiplex PCR reads. The sample holds about 300,000 distinct CDR3 sequences; 75% to 90% are singletons and the top ten take less than 0.2%.

The TCR originated in a human donor with multiple sclerosis. The sample comprised CD8+ T cells from PBMCs. This chain connects TRBV11-2 to TRBJ2-2; TRBD1 matches 9 bases. CDR3 in amino acids: CASSSHRDRDFANTGELFF. The CDR3 coding sequence is TGTGCCAGCAGCTCACACCGGGACAGGGATTTCGCGAACACCGGGGAGCTGTTTTTT.